Listed below are T cell receptor beta chains from one sample, sequenced in a study of T-cell memory formation after mild COVID-19. TCRdb re-called the 5' RACE reads through MiXCR, storing one row per CDR3 protein. Of around 140,000 distinct CDR3 sequences in the sample, around 25% were seen once. Sequenced sample: PBMCs or a T cell subset sorted from them (not recorded which). These receptors all stem from an adult woman who had mild COVID-19 (a few samples of this study predate the infection). Cell type and time point are not known. CDR3s include the opening cysteine and the closing phenylalanine or tryptophan. A D gene is named only where the DNA matches it firmly. Clone size is given for some rows only: seen once, a few or many times, or a class if the clone is expanded.

TRBV29-1	14	NA	TRBJ1-2	TRBD1	TGCAGCGTTGTACGACAGGGCGTTAGCTATGGCTACACCTTC	CSVVRQGVSYGYTF
TRBV5-1	13	NA	TRBJ1-2	TRBD1	TGCGCCAGCAGCATGGGGACAGGGGATGGCTACACCTTC	CASSMGTGDGYTF
TRBV4-1	15	few	TRBJ1-2	NA	TGCGCCAGCAGCCAAAAGCACCTTTCTAACTATGGCTACACCTTC	CASSQKHLSNYGYTF
TRBV3-1	16	few	TRBJ2-2	NA	TGTGCCAGCAGCCAAGTAGGCAGGGAGACCACCGGGGAGCTGTTTTTT	CASSQVGRETTGELFF
TRBV11-3	15	NA	TRBJ1-1	NA	TGTGCCAGCAGCCCTTGGCAGGGCCCGGCGATTGAAGCTTTCTTT	CASSPWQGPAIEAFF
TRBV7-9	10	few	TRBJ2-1	NA	TGTGCCAGCAGCCCTCCAGACCCGTTCTTC	CASSPPDPFF
TRBV7-9	15	few	TRBJ2-7	NA	TGTGCCAGCAGCCCATTCGTGGCATCCCCCCTTGAGCAGTACTTC	CASSPFVASPLEQYF
TRBV7-9	14	few	TRBJ2-5	NA	TGTGCCAGCAGCGATTATAGCGGACAAGAGACCCAGTACTTC	CASSDYSGQETQYF
TRBV7-9	17	NA	TRBJ2-1	TRBD2	TGTGCCAGCAACCCTCCCTCGGGGACTAGCGGGAGTCATGAGAAGTTCTTC	CASNPPSGTSGSHEKFF
TRBV29-1	13	NA	TRBJ2-1	NA	TGCAGCTCGAGGGGGAGCTCCTACAATGAGCAGTTCTTC	CSSRGSSYNEQFF
TRBV24-1	17	many	TRBJ2-5	NA	TGTGCCACCAGTGATTATAAGACCCCCATGACTGAAGAGACCCAGTACTTC	CATSDYKTPMTEETQYF
TRBV11-2	21	few	TRBJ1-1	TRBD1	TGTGCCAGCAGCCCGACAGATTTCGTTGTTGTGGGGACAGGGTTCCACACTGAAGCTTTCTTT	CASSPTDFVVVGTGFHTEAFF
TRBV3-1	14	NA	TRBJ2-1	NA	TGTGCCAGCAGCCACACGGACAGTTACAATGAGCAGTTCTTC	CASSHTDSYNEQFF
TRBV7-9	15	few	TRBJ1-1	NA	TGTGCCAGCAGCACCCCCCGGGACGCGTACTTTGAAGCTTTCTTT	CASSTPRDAYFEAFF
TRBV13	13	NA	TRBJ2-3	NA	TGTGCCAGCAGCTTAGCCGAAACAGATACGCAGTATTTT	CASSLAETDTQYF
TRBV7-9	14	few	TRBJ2-5	NA	TGTGCCAGCAGAGTGGGGGGCTGGAGGGAGACCCAGTACTTC	CASRVGGWRETQYF
TRBV11-3	15	NA	TRBJ2-1	NA	TGTGCCAGCAGCCCAGGTCTTCCCACCTACAATGAGCAGTTCTTC	CASSPGLPTYNEQFF
TRBV7-2	13	few	TRBJ1-1	NA	TGTGCCAGCAGCTTATCGGGGAGCACTGAAGCTTTCTTT	CASSLSGSTEAFF
TRBV5-1	13	many	TRBJ2-7	NA	TGCGCCAGCAGCCCGGACAACTCCTACGAGCAGTACTTC	CASSPDNSYEQYF
TRBV24-1	15	NA	TRBJ2-7	NA	TGTGCCACCAGTGATTTGGACCAAGGGGTCTACGAGCAGTACTTC	CATSDLDQGVYEQYF
TRBV7-6	13	NA	TRBJ2-7	NA	TGTGCCAGCAGCTCATCCAGGGGATACGAGCAGTACTTC	CASSSSRGYEQYF
TRBV12-3/TRBV12-4	15	NA	TRBJ2-3	NA	TGTGCCAGCAGCTCAGGAGTAGCGTTCCCAGATACGCAGTATTTT	CASSSGVAFPDTQYF
TRBV4-1	15	few	TRBJ2-7	NA	TGCGCCAGCAGCCAAGAGTTTATGGAGGGCTACGAGCAGTACTTC	CASSQEFMEGYEQYF
TRBV29-1	15	NA	TRBJ2-1	NA	TGCAGCGTTGACGAACAGGGTCCGGGAGGTGGTGAGCAGTTCTTC	CSVDEQGPGGGEQFF
TRBV4-1	15	few	TRBJ1-1	NA	TGCGCCAGCAGCCCCGGGACGGGGACTGACACTGAAGCTTTCTTT	CASSPGTGTDTEAFF
TRBV2	16	many	TRBJ2-7	TRBD2	TGTGCCAGCAGTGAAGGGATTAGGGAGGGCTCCTACGAGCAGTACTTC	CASSEGIREGSYEQYF
TRBV15	14	few	TRBJ1-1	NA	TGTGCCACCAGAAGCCCCCCTCGGGCGAATGAAGCTTTCTTT	CATRSPPRANEAFF
TRBV28	14	many	TRBJ2-3	NA	TGTGCCAGCAGTTTATCAGGGGCCACAGATACGCAGTATTTT	CASSLSGATDTQYF
TRBV19	15	NA	TRBJ1-5	NA	TGTGCCAGCGGAGACGGGACCCTGAGCAATCAGCCCCAGCATTTT	CASGDGTLSNQPQHF
TRBV7-9	13	few	TRBJ2-1	TRBD2	TGTGCCAGCAGCTCCGGACTAGCGGGAGACGAGTTCTTC	CASSSGLAGDEFF
TRBV6-2/TRBV6-3	16	NA	TRBJ2-2	TRBD2	TGTGCCAGCAGTCTAATACTAGCGGGCAACACCGGGGAGCTGTTTTTT	CASSLILAGNTGELFF
TRBV7-9	16	NA	TRBJ1-1	NA	TGTGCCAGCAGCCCAACTCCAGGGGTAAGGAACACTGAAGCTTTCTTT	CASSPTPGVRNTEAFF
TRBV9	12	once	TRBJ2-3	NA	TGTGCCAGCAGCGTAATAGGGGATACGCAGTATTTT	CASSVIGDTQYF
TRBV6-4	15	NA	TRBJ2-5	TRBD2	TGTGCCAGCAGCGTTAGCGGGGGGAACCAAGAGACCCAGTACTTC	CASSVSGGNQETQYF
TRBV6-1	13	few	TRBJ1-4	NA	TGTGCCAGCAGTGACAGGGTCGGAGAAAAACTGTTTTTT	CASSDRVGEKLFF
TRBV7-3	16	NA	TRBJ1-5	NA	TGTGCCAGCAGCCGGACGTTCCCAGATAGCAATCAGCCCCAGCATTTT	CASSRTFPDSNQPQHF